This entry is about one T cell receptor (beta chain). In the original analysis: Using reference gene primer amplification, nucleated cell counts were estimated. Produced via immunoSEQ multiplex PCR; TCRdb's table is partial and in-frame only. The V and J calls and clone size were taken over from that table, and D and trimming were inferred from the DNA. The sample shows 350,000 to 400,000 clones, more than 85% of them seen only once. This entry belongs to a study of blood T cell repertoires in COVID-19. Across the study: T cells, B-cell-depleted T cells, or PBMCs supplied cDNA or gDNA.

V was pared by 4 bases and J by 10 bases, with 13 bases of the junction left unmatched. Germline CDR1 SGHRS, CDR2 YFSETQ. The CDR3 covers 15 residues. Across 20 to 25 US areas, participants ranged in age from roughly 18 to 95 years. Exposed enrollees encountered a COVID-19 case at some point within 2 weeks before study entry. Specimen: PBMCs or T cells enriched from blood (not recorded which). The V call is TRBV5-1, the J call TRBJ2-1, with TRBD2 matching over 8 bases. This clonotype was obtained from a woman in her thirties or forties who had been exposed to COVID-19. The CDR3 DNA is TGCGCCAGCAGCGAACTGGCGGGGGGCACGGGGGAGCAGTTCTTC. It encodes CASSELAGGTGEQFF.